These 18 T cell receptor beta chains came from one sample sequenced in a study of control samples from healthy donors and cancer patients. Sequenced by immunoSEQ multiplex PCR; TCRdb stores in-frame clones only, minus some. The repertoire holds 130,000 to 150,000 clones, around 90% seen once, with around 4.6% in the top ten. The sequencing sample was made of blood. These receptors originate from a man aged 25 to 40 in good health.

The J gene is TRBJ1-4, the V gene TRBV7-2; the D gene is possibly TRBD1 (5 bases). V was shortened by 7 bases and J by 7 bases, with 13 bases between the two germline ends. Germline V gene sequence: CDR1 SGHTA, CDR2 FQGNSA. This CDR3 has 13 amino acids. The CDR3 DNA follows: TGTGCCAGCACCCCCCTGAGGGGTGAAAAACTGTTTTTT. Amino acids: CASTPLRGEKLFF.

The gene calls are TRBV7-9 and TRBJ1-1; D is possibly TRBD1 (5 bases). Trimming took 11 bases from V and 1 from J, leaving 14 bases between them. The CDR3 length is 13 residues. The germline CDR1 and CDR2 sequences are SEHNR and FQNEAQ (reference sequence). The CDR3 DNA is TGTGCCGGGGGTGGCTGGGCGAACACTGAAGCTTTCTTT. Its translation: CAGGGWANTEAFF.

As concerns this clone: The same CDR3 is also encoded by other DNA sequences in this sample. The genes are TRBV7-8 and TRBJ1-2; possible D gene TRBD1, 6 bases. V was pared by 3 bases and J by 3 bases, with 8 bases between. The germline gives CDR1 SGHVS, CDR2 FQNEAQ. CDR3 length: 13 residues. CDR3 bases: TGTGCCAGCAGCTTGAGGGGGGACTATGGCTACACCTTC. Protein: CASSLRGDYGYTF.

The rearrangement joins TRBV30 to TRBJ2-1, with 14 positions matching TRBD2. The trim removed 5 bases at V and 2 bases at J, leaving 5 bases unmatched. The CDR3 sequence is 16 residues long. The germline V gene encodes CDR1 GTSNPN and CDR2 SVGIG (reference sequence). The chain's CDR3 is CAWAPGLAGAYNEQFF. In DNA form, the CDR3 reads TGTGCCTGGGCTCCGGGACTAGCGGGAGCCTACAATGAGCAGTTCTTC. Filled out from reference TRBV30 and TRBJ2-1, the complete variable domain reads SQTIHQWPATLVQPVGSPLSLECTVEGTSNPNLYWYRQAAGRGLQLLFYSVGIGQISSEVPQNLSASRPQDRQFILSSKKLLLSDSGFYLCAWAPGLAGAYNEQFFGPGTRLTVL.

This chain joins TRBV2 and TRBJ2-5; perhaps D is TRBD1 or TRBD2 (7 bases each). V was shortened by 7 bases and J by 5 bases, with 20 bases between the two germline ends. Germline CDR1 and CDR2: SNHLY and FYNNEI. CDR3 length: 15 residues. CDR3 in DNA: TGTGCCAGCATGAGACAGGGAGGGGAGTGGGAGACCCAGTACTTC. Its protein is CASMRQGGEWETQYF.

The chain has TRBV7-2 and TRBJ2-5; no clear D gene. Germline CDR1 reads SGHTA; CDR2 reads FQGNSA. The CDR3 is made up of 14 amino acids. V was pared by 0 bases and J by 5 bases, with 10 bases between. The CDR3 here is CASSLAGIYETQYF. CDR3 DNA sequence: TGTGCCAGCAGCTTAGCGGGTATCTACGAGACCCAGTACTTC.

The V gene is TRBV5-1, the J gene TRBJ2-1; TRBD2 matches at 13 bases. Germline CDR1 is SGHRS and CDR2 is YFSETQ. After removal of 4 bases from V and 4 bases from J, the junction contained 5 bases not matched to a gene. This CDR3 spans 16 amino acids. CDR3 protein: CASSKGLAGPYNEQFF. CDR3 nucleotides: TGCGCCAGCAGCAAGGGACTAGCGGGACCTTACAATGAGCAGTTCTTC.

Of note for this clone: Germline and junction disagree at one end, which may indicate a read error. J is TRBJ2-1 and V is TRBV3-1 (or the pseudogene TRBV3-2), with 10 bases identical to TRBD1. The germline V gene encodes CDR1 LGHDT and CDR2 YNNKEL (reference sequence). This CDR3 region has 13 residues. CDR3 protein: CASSPRDRGEKFF. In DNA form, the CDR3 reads TGTGCCAGCAGCCCCCGGGACAGGGGTGAGAAGTTCTTC.

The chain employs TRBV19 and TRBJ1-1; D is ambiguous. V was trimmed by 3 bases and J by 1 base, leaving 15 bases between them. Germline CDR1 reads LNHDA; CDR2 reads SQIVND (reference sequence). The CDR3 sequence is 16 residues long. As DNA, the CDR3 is TGTGCCAGTAGTATGGGCATCGGGAGGACGAACACTGAAGCTTTCTTT. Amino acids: CASSMGIGRTNTEAFF.

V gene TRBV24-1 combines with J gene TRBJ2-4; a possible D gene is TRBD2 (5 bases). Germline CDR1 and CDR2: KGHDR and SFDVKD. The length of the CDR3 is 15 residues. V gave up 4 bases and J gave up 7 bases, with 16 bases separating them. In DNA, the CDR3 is TGTGCCACCAGTGACACTACTAGGTTTAGTAACATTCAGTACTTC. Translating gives CATSDTTRFSNIQYF.

CDR3 loop: CALEAAYEQYF. The CDR3, as DNA: TGTGCCTTGGAAGCCGCCTACGAGCAGTACTTC. The rearrangement uses TRBV30 and TRBJ2-7; D gene uncertain. The CDR3 has 11 residues. Per germline, CDR1 GTSNPN and CDR2 SVGIG (reference sequence). Trimming took 7 bases from V and 2 from J, leaving 9 bases between them.

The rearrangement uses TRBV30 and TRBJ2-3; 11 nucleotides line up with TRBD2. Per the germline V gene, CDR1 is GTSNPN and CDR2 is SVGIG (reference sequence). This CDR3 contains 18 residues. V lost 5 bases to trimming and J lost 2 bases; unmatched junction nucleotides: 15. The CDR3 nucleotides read TGTGCCTGGGGGTATGGGCTAGCGGGAGGCCGTTCCACAGATACGCAGTATTTT. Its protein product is CAWGYGLAGGRSTDTQYF.

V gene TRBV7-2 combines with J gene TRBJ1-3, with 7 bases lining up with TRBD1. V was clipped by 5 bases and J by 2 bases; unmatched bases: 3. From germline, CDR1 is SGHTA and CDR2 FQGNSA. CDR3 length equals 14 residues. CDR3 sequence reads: CASSQGTAGNTIYF. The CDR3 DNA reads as TGTGCCAGCAGCCAGGGGACAGCTGGAAACACCATATATTTT.

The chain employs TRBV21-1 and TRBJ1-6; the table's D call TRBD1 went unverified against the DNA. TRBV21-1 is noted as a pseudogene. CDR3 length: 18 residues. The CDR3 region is CASSTTGDHSTYNSPLHF. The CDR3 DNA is TGTGCCAGCAGCACAACAGGGGACCATAGCACCTATAATTCACCCCTCCACTTT.

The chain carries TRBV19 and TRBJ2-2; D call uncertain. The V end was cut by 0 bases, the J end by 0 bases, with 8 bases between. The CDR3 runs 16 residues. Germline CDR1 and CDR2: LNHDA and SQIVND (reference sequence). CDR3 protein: CASSIDFRANTGELFF. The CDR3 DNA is TGTGCCAGTAGTATAGATTTTAGGGCGAACACCGGGGAGCTGTTTTTT.

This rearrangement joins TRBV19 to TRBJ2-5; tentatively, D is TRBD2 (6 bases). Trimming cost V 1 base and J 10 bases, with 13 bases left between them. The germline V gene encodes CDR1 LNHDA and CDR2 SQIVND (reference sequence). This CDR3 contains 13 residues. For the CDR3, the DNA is TGTGCCAGTAGTATAGGAGGGGCGGGGATCCAGTACTTC. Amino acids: CASSIGGAGIQYF. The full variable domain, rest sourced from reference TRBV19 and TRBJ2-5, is DGGITQSPKYLFRKEGQNVTLSCEQNLNHDAMYWYRQDPGQGLRLIYYSQIVNDFQKGDIAEGYSVSREKKESFPLTVTSAQKNPTAFYLCASSIGGAGIQYFGPGTRLLVL.

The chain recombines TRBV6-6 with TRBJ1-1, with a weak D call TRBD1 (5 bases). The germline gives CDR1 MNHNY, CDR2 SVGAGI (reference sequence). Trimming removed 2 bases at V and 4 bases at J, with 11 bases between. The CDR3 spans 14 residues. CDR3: CASSYGDSGTEAFF. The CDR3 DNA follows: TGTGCCAGCAGTTACGGTGACAGTGGCACTGAAGCTTTCTTT.

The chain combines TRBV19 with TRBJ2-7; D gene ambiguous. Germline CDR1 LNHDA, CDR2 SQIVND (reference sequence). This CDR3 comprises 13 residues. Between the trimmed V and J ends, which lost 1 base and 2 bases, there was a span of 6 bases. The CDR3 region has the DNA TGTGCCAGTAGTATAGGGCAGGCCTACGAGCAGTACTTC. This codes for CASSIGQAYEQYF.